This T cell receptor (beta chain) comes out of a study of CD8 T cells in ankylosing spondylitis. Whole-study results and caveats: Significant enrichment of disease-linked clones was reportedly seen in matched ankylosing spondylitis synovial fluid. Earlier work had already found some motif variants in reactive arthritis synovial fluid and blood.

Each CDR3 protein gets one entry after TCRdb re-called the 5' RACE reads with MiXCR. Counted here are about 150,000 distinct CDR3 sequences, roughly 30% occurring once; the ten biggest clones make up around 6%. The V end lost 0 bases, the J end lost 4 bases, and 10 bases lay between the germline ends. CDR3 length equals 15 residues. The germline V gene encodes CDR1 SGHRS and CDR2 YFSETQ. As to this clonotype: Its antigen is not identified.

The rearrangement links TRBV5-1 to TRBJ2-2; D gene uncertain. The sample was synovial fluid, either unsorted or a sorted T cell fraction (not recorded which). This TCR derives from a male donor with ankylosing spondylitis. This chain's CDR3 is CASSLEKGTTGELFF. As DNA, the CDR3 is TGCGCCAGCAGCTTGGAAAAGGGCACCACCGGGGAGCTGTTTTTT.